What follows is one T cell receptor (beta chain) and its context. This specimen belongs to a study of blood T cell repertoires in COVID-19. Study background: Sources were T cells, B-cell-depleted T cells, or PBMCs; the material itself was cDNA or gDNA.

Profiled with immunoSEQ multiplex PCR; TCRdb holds only in-frame clones, not every one. The sample lists over 300,000 clones; 70% to 90% were seen once. This CDR3 region has 15 residues. Germline assignment: CDR1 MDHEN and CDR2 SYDVKM. The V end lost 4 bases, the J end lost 2 bases, and 12 bases lay between the germline ends. The chain uses TRBV28 and TRBJ1-3; possibly TRBD1 for D (6 bases). The receptor's source is a woman younger than 35 who had recovered from COVID-19. The sample consisted of PBMCs or T cells enriched from blood (not recorded which). CDR3 bases: TGTGCCAGCAGTTCCCCATCAGGGGCTGGAAACACCATATATTTT. Translating gives CASSSPSGAGNTIYF.